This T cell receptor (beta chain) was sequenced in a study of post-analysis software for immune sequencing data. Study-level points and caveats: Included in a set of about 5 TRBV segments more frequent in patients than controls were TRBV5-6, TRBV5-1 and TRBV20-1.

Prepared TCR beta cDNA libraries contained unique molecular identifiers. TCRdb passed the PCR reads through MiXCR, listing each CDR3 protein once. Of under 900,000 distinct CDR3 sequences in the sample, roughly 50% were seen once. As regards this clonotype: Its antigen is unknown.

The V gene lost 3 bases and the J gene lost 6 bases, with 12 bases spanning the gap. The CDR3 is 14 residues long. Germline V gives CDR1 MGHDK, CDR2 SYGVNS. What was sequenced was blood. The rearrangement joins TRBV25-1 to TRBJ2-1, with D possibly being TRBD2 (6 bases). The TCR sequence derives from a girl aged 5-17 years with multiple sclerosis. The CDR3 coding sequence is TGTGCCAGCAGTGACGCGGGATGGGGCAATGAGCAGTTCTTC. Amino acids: CASSDAGWGNEQFF.